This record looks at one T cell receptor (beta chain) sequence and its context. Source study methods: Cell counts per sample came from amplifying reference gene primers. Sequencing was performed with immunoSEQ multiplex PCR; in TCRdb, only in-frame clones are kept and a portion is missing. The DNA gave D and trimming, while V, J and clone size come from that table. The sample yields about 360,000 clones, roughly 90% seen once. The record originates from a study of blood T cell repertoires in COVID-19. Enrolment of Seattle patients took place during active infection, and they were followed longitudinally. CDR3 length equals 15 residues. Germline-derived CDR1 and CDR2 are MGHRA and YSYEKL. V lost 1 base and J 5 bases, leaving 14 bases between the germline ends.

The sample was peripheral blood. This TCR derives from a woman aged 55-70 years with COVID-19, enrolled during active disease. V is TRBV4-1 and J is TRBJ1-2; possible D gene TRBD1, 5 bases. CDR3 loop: CASSQVDPGLYGYTF. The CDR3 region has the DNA TGCGCCAGCAGCCAAGTCGATCCAGGGTTATATGGCTACACCTTC.